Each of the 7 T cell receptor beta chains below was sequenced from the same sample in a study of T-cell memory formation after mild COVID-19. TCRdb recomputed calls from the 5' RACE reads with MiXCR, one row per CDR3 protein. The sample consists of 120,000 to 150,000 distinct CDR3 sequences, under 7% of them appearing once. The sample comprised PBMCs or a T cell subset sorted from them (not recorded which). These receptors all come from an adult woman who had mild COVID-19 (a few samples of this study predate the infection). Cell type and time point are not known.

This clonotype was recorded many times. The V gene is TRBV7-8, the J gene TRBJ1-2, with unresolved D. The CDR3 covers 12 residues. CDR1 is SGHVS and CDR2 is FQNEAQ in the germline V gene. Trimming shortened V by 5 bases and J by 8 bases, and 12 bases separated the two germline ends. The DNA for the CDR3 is TGTGCCAGCAGCGGGAGGATCGGAGGCTACACCTTC. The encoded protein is CASSGRIGGYTF.

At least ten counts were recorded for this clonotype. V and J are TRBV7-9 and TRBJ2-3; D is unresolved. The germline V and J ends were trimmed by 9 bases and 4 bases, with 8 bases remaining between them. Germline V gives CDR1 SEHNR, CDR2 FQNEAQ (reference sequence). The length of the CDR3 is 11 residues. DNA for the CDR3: TGTGCCAGTCAGACTGCAGATACGCAGTATTTT. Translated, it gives CASQTADTQYF.

CDR3 amino acids: CASSMTVPFYGYTF. CDR3 DNA sequence: TGTGCCAGCAGTATGACAGTTCCCTTCTATGGCTACACCTTC. The chain carries TRBV12-3 or TRBV12-4 and TRBJ1-2, with D perhaps matching TRBD1 (5 bases). V lost 5 bases, J lost 4 bases, and 14 bases lay in between. CDR3 length: 14 amino acids.

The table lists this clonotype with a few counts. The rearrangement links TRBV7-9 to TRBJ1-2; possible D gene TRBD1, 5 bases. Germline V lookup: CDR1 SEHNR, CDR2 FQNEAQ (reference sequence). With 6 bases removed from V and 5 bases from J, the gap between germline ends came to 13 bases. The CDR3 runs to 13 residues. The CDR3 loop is CASSDRGRYGYTF. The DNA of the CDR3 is TGTGCCAGCAGTGATAGGGGCCGATATGGCTACACCTTC.

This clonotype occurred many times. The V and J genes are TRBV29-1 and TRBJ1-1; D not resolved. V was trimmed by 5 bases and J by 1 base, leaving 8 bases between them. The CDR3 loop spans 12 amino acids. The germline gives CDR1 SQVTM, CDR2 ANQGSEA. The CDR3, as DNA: TGCAGCGTTTCCCAGAAGAACACTGAAGCTTTCTTT. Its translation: CSVSQKNTEAFF. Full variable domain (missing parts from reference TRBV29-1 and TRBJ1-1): SAVISQKPSRDICQRGTSLTIQCQVDSQVTMMFWYRQQPGQSLTLIATANQGSEATYESGFVIDKFPISRPNLTFSTLTVSNMSPEDSSIYLCSVSQKNTEAFFGQGTRLTVV.

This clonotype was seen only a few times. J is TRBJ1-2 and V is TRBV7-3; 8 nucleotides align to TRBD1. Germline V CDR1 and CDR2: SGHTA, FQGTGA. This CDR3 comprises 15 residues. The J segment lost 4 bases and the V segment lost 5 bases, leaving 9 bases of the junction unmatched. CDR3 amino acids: CASSPGQGDLYGYTF. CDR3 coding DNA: TGTGCCAGCAGCCCTGGACAGGGAGACCTCTATGGCTACACCTTC. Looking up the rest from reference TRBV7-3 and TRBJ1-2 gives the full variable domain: GAGVSQTPSNKVTEKGKYVELRCDPISGHTALYWYRQSLGQGPEFLIYFQGTGAADDSGLPNDRFFAVRPEGSVSTLKIQRTERGDSAVYLCASSPGQGDLYGYTFGSGTRLTVV.

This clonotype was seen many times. The CDR3 region has the DNA TGTGCCAGCAGTTTAGGGGAGAACCAGCCCCAGCATTTT. This translates into CASSLGENQPQHF. V is TRBV25-1 and J is TRBJ1-5, with D possibly TRBD1 on 5 matching bases. Trimming removed 5 bases from V and 7 bases from J, with 12 bases in between. The germline V gene encodes CDR1 MGHDK and CDR2 SYGVNS. The CDR3 extends over 13 amino acids.